Below, 27 T cell receptor beta chains from the same sample are listed, as sequenced in a study of cytomegalovirus exposure and HLA in healthy donors. Primers: 60 Vbeta forward and 13 Jbeta reverse. Profiled with immunoSEQ multiplex PCR; TCRdb holds only in-frame clones, not every one. The sample has about 190,000 clones, approximately 81% seen once. Sequenced input: PBMCs. The source of these receptors is a boy aged 5-17 years in good health and CMV-seronegative.

The chain couples TRBV18 to TRBJ1-5; 9 nucleotides match TRBD1. Germline values: CDR1 KGHSH, CDR2 LQKENI. The trim removed 3 bases at V and 1 base at J, leaving 7 bases unmatched. The CDR3 runs 17 residues. Here the CDR3 reads CASSPVQGALSNQPQHF. In nucleotides, the CDR3 is TGTGCCAGCTCACCGGTACAGGGGGCTTTGAGCAATCAGCCCCAGCATTTT.

The chain recombines TRBV4-2 with TRBJ2-7; D gene unclear. This CDR3 comprises 13 residues. Between the trimmed V and J ends, which lost 1 base and 1 base, there was a span of 5 bases. Germline CDR1 is LGHNA and CDR2 is YNFKEQ. CDR3 nucleotides: TGTGCCAGCAGCCAAGGACTTTCCTACGAGCAGTACTTC. Translating it yields CASSQGLSYEQYF.

This chain uses TRBV30 with TRBJ1-6; 8 bases align to TRBD1. The CDR3 is 15 amino acids. CDR1 GTSNPN and CDR2 SVGIG come from the germline V gene (reference sequence). J lost 10 bases, V lost 3 bases, and 11 bases had no gene match. DNA of the CDR3: TGTGCCTGGAGACTCGGACAGGGTCAAAGATCACCCCTCCACTTT. Encoded protein: CAWRLGQGQRSPLHF.

The V gene is TRBV15, the J gene TRBJ1-5; tentative D call: TRBD1 (5 bases). V was cut by 1 base and J by 7 bases, with 11 bases left in between. The CDR3 totals 14 residues. Germline loops: CDR1 LNHNV, CDR2 YYDKDF (reference sequence). CDR3 loop: CATSRGEAGQPQHF. The CDR3 coding sequence is TGTGCCACCAGCAGAGGAGAAGCAGGGCAGCCCCAGCATTTT.

This clone was observed a few times. This rearrangement joins TRBV4-3 to TRBJ2-7; 8 nucleotides match TRBD1. The CDR3 is 15 residues long. Germline assignment: CDR1 LGHNA and CDR2 YSLEER. The trim removed 0 bases at V and 6 bases at J, leaving 7 bases unmatched. The CDR3 sequence: CASSQELGQGSEQYF. In DNA, the CDR3 is TGCGCCAGCAGCCAAGAGTTAGGACAGGGCTCCGAGCAGTACTTC.

The CDR3: CASRAGGSGNTIYF. CDR3 coding DNA: TGTGCCAGCAGGGCAGGGGGCTCTGGAAACACCATATATTTT. The V call is TRBV27, the J call TRBJ1-3; 7 nucleotides match TRBD1. Germline values: CDR1 MNHEY, CDR2 SMNVEV (reference sequence). The CDR3 contains 14 residues. The junction had 2 bases not matched to a gene; V was cut back by 6 bases and J by 0 bases.

The chain recombines TRBV9 with TRBJ2-5; 14 bases fit TRBD2. The germline V gene encodes CDR1 SGDLS and CDR2 YYNGEE. This CDR3 region has 15 residues. V shed 2 bases, J shed 4 bases, and the junction held 1 base outside the gene matches. The DNA of the CDR3 is TGTGCCAGCAGCGTGACTAGCGGGGGGGCAGAGACCCAGTACTTC. Translation gives CASSVTSGGAETQYF.

The V gene is TRBV7-9, the J gene TRBJ1-1; 9 bases map to TRBD1. This CDR3 is 13 amino acids long. After removal of 5 bases from V and 7 bases from J, the junction contained 5 bases not matched to a gene. Germline V gene lookup returns CDR1 SEHNR and CDR2 FQNEAQ (reference sequence). The CDR3 loop is CASSAGTGLEAFF. The CDR3 bases are TGTGCCAGCAGCGCAGGGACAGGGCTTGAAGCTTTCTTT.

The CDR3 nucleotides read TGTGCCAGCAGCTTAGTCGGCGGGCTATTGGGTGAAGCTTTCTTT. It encodes CASSLVGGLLGEAFF. This rearrangement joins TRBV7-2 to TRBJ1-1; no clear D gene. CDR3 length: 15 amino acids. Germline V gene lookup returns CDR1 SGHTA and CDR2 FQGNSA. Trimming took off 1 base at V and 7 bases at J, with 16 bases between the two ends.

Note on this clone: The same CDR3 is also encoded by other DNA sequences in this sample. The chain couples TRBV30 to TRBJ1-3; 7 nucleotides agree with TRBD1. The CDR3 is 14 residues long. Germline CDR1 and CDR2: GTSNPN and SVGIG (reference sequence). J was trimmed by 0 bases and V by 7 bases; bases with no gene match: 6. CDR3 residues: CAYEDRTSGNTIYF. DNA for the CDR3: TGTGCCTACGAGGACAGGACCTCTGGAAACACCATATATTTT.

A note on this clone: A read error may produce the germline difference seen at one junction end. This sequence joins TRBV7-7 and TRBJ2-3, with a weak D call TRBD2 (6 bases). The CDR3 totals 15 residues. The V gene's germline CDR1 is SSHAT and CDR2 FNYEAQ (reference sequence). The CDR3 DNA reads as TGTGCTAGCAGCTTAAGTAGCGGCAGCACAGATACGCAGTATTTT. Amino acid sequence: CASSLSSGSTDTQYF.

The chain couples TRBV7-2 to TRBJ1-2, with D possibly TRBD1 on 6 matching bases. The V and J ends lost 1 base and 0 bases respectively, with 15 bases between them. The CDR3 sequence is 17 residues long. Germline V gives CDR1 SGHTA, CDR2 FQGNSA. The CDR3 bases are TGTGCCAGCAGCTTAGTCACCCTGCGGACAGCTAACTATGGCTACACCTTC. This translates into CASSLVTLRTANYGYTF. Full variable domain (remainder filled in from reference TRBV7-2 and TRBJ1-2): GAGVSQSPSNKVTEKGKDVELRCDPISGHTALYWYRQSLGQGLEFLIYFQGNSAPDKSGLPSDRFSAERTGGSVSTLTIQRTQQEDSAVYLCASSLVTLRTANYGYTFGSGTRLTVV.

This clone was seen a handful of times. The V and J genes are TRBV29-1 and TRBJ2-7, with D perhaps matching TRBD2 (5 bases). The CDR3 runs 13 residues. Germline V gene sequence: CDR1 SQVTM, CDR2 ANQGSEA. Trimming took off 5 bases at V and 5 bases at J, with 16 bases between the two ends. CDR3 sequence: CSVMREVTHEQYF. The CDR3 region has the DNA TGCAGCGTTATGAGGGAAGTTACCCACGAGCAGTACTTC.

The rearrangement joins TRBV27 to TRBJ2-6, with TRBD2 as a possible D gene (5 bases). V lost 5 bases and J 0 bases, leaving 11 bases between the germline ends. CDR3 size: 16 residues. Germline loops: CDR1 MNHEY, CDR2 SMNVEV (reference sequence). CDR3 residues: CASSHLRDSGANVLTF. CDR3 DNA sequence: TGTGCCAGCAGTCACCTTCGGGACTCTGGGGCCAACGTCCTGACTTTC.

The chain employs TRBV5-1 and TRBJ1-3; D is unresolved. The germline V gene encodes CDR1 SGHRS and CDR2 YFSETQ. The CDR3 sequence is 14 residues long. V lost 5 bases to trimming and J lost 1 base, with 10 bases between them. For the CDR3, the DNA is TGCGCCAGCAGTACGTTCGGGTCTGGAAACACCATATATTTT. This codes for CASSTFGSGNTIYF.

The rearrangement joins TRBV6-1 to TRBJ1-4; no reliable D call. CDR1 and CDR2 (germline): MNHNS, SASEGT. The CDR3 covers 14 residues. V was trimmed by 2 bases and J by 6 bases, leaving 10 bases between them. The CDR3 DNA reads as TGTGCCAGCAGTGAATTTTCCGTAGATGAAAAACTGTTTTTT. It is translated as CASSEFSVDEKLFF.

This sequence joins TRBV11-2 and TRBJ2-7; 7 bases align to TRBD1. The CDR3 sequence is 14 residues long. The trim removed 3 bases at V and 4 bases at J, leaving 6 bases unmatched. CDR1 is SGHAT, CDR2 FQNNGV, per germline. The chain's CDR3 is CASSFQDRVYEQYF. For the CDR3, the DNA is TGTGCCAGCAGCTTTCAAGACAGGGTATACGAGCAGTACTTC.

This chain joins TRBV5-4 and TRBJ2-5; D may be TRBD1 (8 bases). Looked up from germline, CDR1 is SGHNT and CDR2 is YYREEE (reference sequence). Trimming left V 6 bases short and J 1 base short, with 13 bases between. This CDR3 is built from 14 residues. The CDR3 nucleotides read TGTGCCAGCACACAGGGGGGGCCCCAAGAGACCCAGTACTTC. It is translated as CASTQGGPQETQYF.

The J gene is TRBJ2-7, the V gene TRBV4-1, with 12 bases matching TRBD2. Germline CDR1 reads MGHRA; CDR2 reads YSYEKL. The CDR3 length is 15 residues. V trimming: 2 bases; J trimming: 3 bases; junction bases outside the gene matches: 2. The CDR3 DNA follows: TGCGCCAGCAGCCAAACGACTAGCGGGAGCTACGAGCAGTACTTC. It translates to CASSQTTSGSYEQYF.

The chain is built from TRBV19 and TRBJ1-5; D may be TRBD1 (6 bases). This CDR3 spans 14 amino acids. V lost 2 bases and J 7 bases, leaving 12 bases between the germline ends. The V gene's germline CDR1 is LNHDA and CDR2 SQIVND (reference sequence). CDR3: CASSIRQEAQPQHF. In nucleotides, the CDR3 is TGTGCCAGTAGTATAAGACAGGAGGCACAGCCCCAGCATTTT.

V usage is TRBV9 and J usage is TRBJ2-2, with a possible D match to TRBD1 (5 bases). Germline values: CDR1 SGDLS, CDR2 YYNGEE. V was clipped by 0 bases and J by 1 base, with 7 bases between them. The CDR3 is 15 residues long. The CDR3, as DNA: TGTGCCAGCAGCGTAGTCCAGGGGAACACCGGGGAGCTGTTTTTT. This gives the protein CASSVVQGNTGELFF.

This clone was seen a single time. The CDR3 DNA sequence: TGTGCCAGCAGCGTAGGTGGCCACGGCAGGGGCTACACCTTC. Translation gives CASSVGGHGRGYTF. J is TRBJ1-2 and V is TRBV9; unclear D gene. The V end lost 0 bases, the J end lost 8 bases, and 14 bases lay between the germline ends. There are 14 residues in the CDR3. Germline-derived CDR1 and CDR2 are SGDLS and YYNGEE.

The V and J genes are TRBV2 and TRBJ2-2; D is possibly TRBD1 (5 bases). V was pared by 6 bases and J by 2 bases, with 13 bases between. CDR3 length equals 15 residues. The V gene's germline CDR1 is SNHLY and CDR2 FYNNEI. CDR3 DNA: TGTGCCAGCAGCAGAGATAGGGGCAACACCGGGGAGCTGTTTTTT. Encoded protein: CASSRDRGNTGELFF.

This chain joins TRBV29-1 and TRBJ1-1; TRBD1 might be the D (5 bases). The germline V gene encodes CDR1 SQVTM and CDR2 ANQGSEA. Trimming pared 7 bases from V and 0 bases from J, leaving 12 bases between. The length of the CDR3 is 13 residues. This CDR3 is CSAVRGLNTEAFF. DNA of the CDR3: TGCAGCGCTGTTAGGGGCTTGAACACTGAAGCTTTCTTT.

This clone was seen more than once but under ten times. The genes are TRBV5-1 and TRBJ2-3; 9 bases fit TRBD2. The junction had 12 bases not matched to a gene; V was cut back by 6 bases and J by 4 bases. Looked up from germline, CDR1 is SGHRS and CDR2 is YFSETQ. This CDR3 has 16 amino acids. CDR3 sequence: CASTFRRGGGADTQYF. CDR3 in DNA: TGCGCCAGCACCTTCCGGCGGGGGGGTGGGGCAGATACGCAGTATTTT.

The chain joins TRBV2 to TRBJ2-3; D gene uncertain. The germline V gene has CDR1 SNHLY and CDR2 FYNNEI. This CDR3 has 16 residues. Trimming left V 6 bases short and J 0 bases short, with 16 bases between. In nucleotides, the CDR3 is TGTGCCAGCAGCCCCTGGGCACACCCTAGCACAGATACGCAGTATTTT. Translation: CASSPWAHPSTDTQYF.

The chain uses TRBV5-6 and TRBJ2-2, with D tentatively TRBD1 (5 bases). CDR1 is SGHDT, CDR2 YYEEEE, per germline. The CDR3 is 14 residues long. The V and J ends lost 0 bases and 8 bases respectively, with 11 bases between them. CDR3 protein: CASSLAWQGGELFF. For the CDR3, the DNA is TGTGCCAGCAGCTTGGCTTGGCAGGGTGGGGAGCTGTTTTTT.